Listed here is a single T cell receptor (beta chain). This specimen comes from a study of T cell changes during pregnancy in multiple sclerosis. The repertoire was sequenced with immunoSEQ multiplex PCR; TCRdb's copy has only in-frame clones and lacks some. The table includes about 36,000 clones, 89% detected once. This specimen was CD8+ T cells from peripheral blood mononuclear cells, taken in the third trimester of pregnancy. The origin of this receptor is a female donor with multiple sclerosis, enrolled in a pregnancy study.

This CDR3 is CASSSLSSYNSPLHF. The CDR3 DNA reads as TGTGCCAGCAGTTCCTTGAGCTCCTATAATTCACCCCTCCACTTT. The chain couples TRBV27 to TRBJ1-6; D remains ambiguous. There are 15 residues in the CDR3. Trimming cost V 4 bases and J 0 bases, with 7 bases left between them. Germline V gene lookup returns CDR1 MNHEY and CDR2 SMNVEV (reference sequence).